The 11 T cell receptor beta chains below were found in one sample sequenced in a study of blood T cells in healthy people across ages. The authors ran a second PCR of roughly 6 to 12 cycles using a sample-barcoded 5' primer and a J-beta primer mix. TCRdb redid the calling of the 5' RACE reads with MiXCR, one entry per CDR3 protein. The sample yields 1,100,000 or so distinct CDR3 sequences, 45% seen once. The source material was blood. The receptor set was obtained from an older woman in good health.

This clonotype has only a few counts. The rearrangement joins TRBV20-1 to TRBJ1-5, with TRBD1 matching 8 bases. Germline-derived CDR1 and CDR2 are DFQATT and SNEGSKA (reference sequence). With V trimmed by 2 bases and J by 1 base, 1 base remained unmatched. This CDR3 is built from 14 residues. CDR3 coding DNA: TGCAGTGCTAGACAGGGGGCGAGCAATCAGCCCCAGCATTTT. Translated: CSARQGASNQPQHF.

V and J are TRBV14 and TRBJ2-1; 7 bases are shared with TRBD2. Germline V lookup: CDR1 SGHDN, CDR2 FVKESK. V trimming: 1 base; J trimming: 3 bases; junction bases outside the gene matches: 3. The CDR3 is made up of 15 amino acids. Written as DNA, the CDR3 is TGTGCCAGCAGCCAAGCGGGAGGACTCTACAATGAGCAGTTCTTC. Translated: CASSQAGGLYNEQFF. Drawing the rest from reference TRBV14 and TRBJ2-1, the complete variable domain is EAGVTQFPSHSVIEKGQTVTLRCDPISGHDNLYWYRRVMGKEIKFLLHFVKESKQDESGMPNNRFLAERTGGTYSTLKVQPAELEDSGVYFCASSQAGGLYNEQFFGPGTRLTVL.

The sample holds a few counts of this clonotype. The V and J genes are TRBV12-3 or TRBV12-4 and TRBJ2-3; 9 bases map to TRBD2. V shed 3 bases, J shed 0 bases, and the junction held 4 bases outside the gene matches. The CDR3 contains 16 residues. CDR3 in DNA: TGTGCCAGCAGTTTCTGGCTAGCGGGAAGCACAGATACGCAGTATTTT. Amino acid sequence: CASSFWLAGSTDTQYF.

The gene calls are TRBV29-1 and TRBJ2-7, with D unresolved. Trimming took off 3 bases at V and 3 bases at J, with 9 bases between the two ends. Germline V gene sequence: CDR1 SQVTM, CDR2 ANQGSEA. This CDR3 spans 12 amino acids. CDR3 bases: TGCAGCGTTGAGGTCAGCCTCTACGAGCAGTACTTC. Amino acid sequence: CSVEVSLYEQYF.

V gene TRBV6-6 combines with J gene TRBJ2-7; 11 bases align to TRBD2. V shed 4 bases and J 7 bases; nucleotides not matched to a gene: 9. The CDR3 spans 15 residues. Germline CDR1 MNHNY, CDR2 SVGAGI (reference sequence). Written as DNA, the CDR3 is TGTGCCAGCAGTTTGACTACTAGCGGGAGTTTAGAGCAGTACTTC. Amino acids: CASSLTTSGSLEQYF.

This chain links TRBV3-1 with TRBJ2-5, with TRBD2 matching 7 bases. This CDR3 spans 15 amino acids. Per germline, CDR1 LGHDT and CDR2 YNNKEL (reference sequence). Trimming at V came to 4 bases and at J to 4 bases, leaving 9 bases not matched to a gene. The CDR3 sequence is CASSRLMSGGETQYF. The CDR3 nucleotides are TGTGCCAGCAGCCGGTTAATGTCGGGAGGAGAGACCCAGTACTTC.

This clonotype was counted between two and nine times. The chain couples TRBV29-1 to TRBJ2-7, with 9 bases that match TRBD1. J lost 6 bases, V lost 7 bases, and 10 bases had no gene match. This CDR3 spans 13 amino acids. Germline V gene lookup returns CDR1 SQVTM and CDR2 ANQGSEA. The CDR3 nucleotides read TGCAGCGCCAAACAGGGGGCTAGAGGCGAGCAGTACTTC. Amino acid sequence: CSAKQGARGEQYF.

The chain uses TRBV5-1 and TRBJ2-3; 14 bases match TRBD2. Unmatched junction bases numbered 6, after V lost 4 bases and J lost 5 bases. CDR1 is SGHRS and CDR2 is YFSETQ in the germline V gene. CDR3 length: 16 amino acids. The CDR3, as DNA: TGCGCCAGCAGCGCCCGGGGACTAGCGGGAGTAGATACGCAGTATTTT. This gives the protein CASSARGLAGVDTQYF.

This chain joins TRBV6-5 and TRBJ2-7; D is possibly TRBD2 (6 bases). The CDR3 sequence is 14 residues long. The V end lost 2 bases, the J end lost 6 bases, and 14 bases lay between the germline ends. Germline values: CDR1 MNHEY, CDR2 SVGAGI. The DNA for the CDR3 is TGTGCCAGCAGTTACCCGGACGGGAGCGGCGAGCAGTACTTC. The encoded protein is CASSYPDGSGEQYF.

This sequence joins TRBV10-3 and TRBJ2-2, with 12 bases identical to TRBD2. The germline V gene encodes CDR1 ENHRY and CDR2 SYGVKD. With V trimmed by 5 bases and J by 6 bases, 4 bases remained unmatched. This CDR3 comprises 15 residues. The CDR3 region is CAISRLAGEAGELFF. In nucleotides, the CDR3 is TGTGCCATCAGTAGACTAGCGGGAGAAGCCGGGGAGCTGTTTTTT.

This clonotype was observed at least ten times. The rearrangement links TRBV29-1 to TRBJ2-7, with D tentatively TRBD1 (5 bases). The V and J ends lost 1 base and 5 bases respectively, with 12 bases between them. The CDR3 runs to 13 residues. Germline V gives CDR1 SQVTM, CDR2 ANQGSEA. DNA for the CDR3: TGCAGCGTTGAAGGCCCAGGGCGCGACGAGCAGTACTTC. This sequence encodes CSVEGPGRDEQYF.